Given below is one TCR beta chain in context. Its target is not known. This record comes from a study of beta chain features in type 1 diabetes. Background on the study: No age, gender or cell yield differences were seen between patients and healthy donors.

Study outcomes and limitations: Sequencing from cDNA could over-represent high-TCR-expressing cells. TCRB CDR3s from Type 1 diabetes patients were moderately but significantly shorter in all four CD4+ subsets.

The ends were cut back, 0 bases at V and 6 bases at J, with 16 bases in the middle. Looked up from germline, CDR1 is SGHTA and CDR2 is FQGNSA. The CDR3 is made up of 16 amino acids. Of the isolated RNA, all was reverse transcribed, and so the sequenced material was expressed TCRB transcripts. Sequencing was performed with immunoSEQ multiplex PCR; in TCRdb, only in-frame clones are kept and a portion is missing. The repertoire holds approximately 270,000 clones, with roughly an eighth as singletons. This chain links TRBV7-2 with TRBJ2-3; D might be TRBD2 (6 bases). Sequences were obtained from naive CD4+ T cells from blood. This receptor was identified in a man aged 30 to 39 with type 1 diabetes. The CDR3, as DNA: TGTGCCAGCAGCTTAGCCCCCGGTAGGAGGGGCGATACGCAGTATTTT. Translating gives CASSLAPGRRGDTQYF.